This TCR beta chain was found in a study of identifying expanded T cells in peripheral blood. For this clone: What it recognizes is unknown.

The V segment lost 3 bases and the J segment 1 base; nucleotides outside the gene matches: 12. The germline gives CDR1 SGDLS, CDR2 YYNGEE. The CDR3 runs to 17 residues. Measured with immunoSEQ multiplex PCR; TCRdb has only the in-frame clones, and not every one. The table shows some 76,000 clones, with 90% occurring only once. Study outcomes and limitations: Roughly 2-week clone count variance significantly increased as total template count grew.

The sample consisted of blood. The rearrangement links TRBV9 to TRBJ1-1; 7 bases map to TRBD1. The receptor was derived from a person aged 18-69 years in good health. Here the CDR3 DNA reads TGTGCCAGCAGCGCACGGCGAGAGGGGGCCGGGAACACTGAAGCTTTCTTT. As protein: CASSARREGAGNTEAFF.